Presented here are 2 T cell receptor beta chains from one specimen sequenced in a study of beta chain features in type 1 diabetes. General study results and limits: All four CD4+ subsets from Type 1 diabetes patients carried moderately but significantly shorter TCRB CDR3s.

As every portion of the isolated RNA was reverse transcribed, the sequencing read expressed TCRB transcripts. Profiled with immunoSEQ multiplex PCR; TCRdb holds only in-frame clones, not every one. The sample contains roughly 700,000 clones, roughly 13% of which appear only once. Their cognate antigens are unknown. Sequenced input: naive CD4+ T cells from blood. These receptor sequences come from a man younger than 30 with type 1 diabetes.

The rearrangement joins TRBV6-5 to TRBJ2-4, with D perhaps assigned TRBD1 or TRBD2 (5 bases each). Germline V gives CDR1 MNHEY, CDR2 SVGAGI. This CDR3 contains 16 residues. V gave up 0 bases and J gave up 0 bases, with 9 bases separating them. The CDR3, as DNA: TGTGCCAGCAGTTACTCGATGGGGGTAGCCAAAAACATTCAGTACTTC. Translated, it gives CASSYSMGVAKNIQYF.

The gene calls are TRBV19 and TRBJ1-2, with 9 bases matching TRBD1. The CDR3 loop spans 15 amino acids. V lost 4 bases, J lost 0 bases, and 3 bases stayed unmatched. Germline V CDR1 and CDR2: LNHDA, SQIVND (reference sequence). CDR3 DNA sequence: TGTGCCAGTAGTAAACAGGGGGCAGCTAACTATGGCTACACCTTC. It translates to CASSKQGAANYGYTF.